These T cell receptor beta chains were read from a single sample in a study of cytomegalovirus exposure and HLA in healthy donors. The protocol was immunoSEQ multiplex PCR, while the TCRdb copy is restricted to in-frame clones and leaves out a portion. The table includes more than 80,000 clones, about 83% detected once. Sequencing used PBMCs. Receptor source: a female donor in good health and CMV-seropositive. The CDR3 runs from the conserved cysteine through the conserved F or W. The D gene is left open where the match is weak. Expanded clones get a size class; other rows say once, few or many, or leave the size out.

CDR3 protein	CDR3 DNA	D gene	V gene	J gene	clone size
CASSLTVYNEQFF	TGTGCCAGCAGCCTGACTGTATACAATGAGCAGTTCTTC	NA	TRBV6-4	TRBJ2-1	NA
CASSPRVAYEQYF	TGTGCCAGCAGTCCGAGGGTCGCCTACGAGCAGTACTTC	NA	TRBV6-1	TRBJ2-7	NA
CASSLSVTGSTDTQYF	TGCGCCAGCAGCTTGTCGGTGACAGGGTCCACAGATACGCAGTATTTT	TRBD1	TRBV5-1	TRBJ2-3	NA
CASSLDRGSYEQYF	TGTGCCAGCAGTTTGGACAGGGGGTCCTACGAGCAGTACTTC	TRBD1	TRBV28	TRBJ2-7	NA
CASSSSAGVMNTEAFF	TGTGCCAGCAGTTCGTCCGCAGGGGTAATGAACACTGAAGCTTTCTTT	NA	TRBV6-5	TRBJ1-1	few
CASSQQQGNYGYTF	TGCGCCAGCAGCCAACAACAGGGTAACTATGGCTACACCTTC	NA	TRBV4-1	TRBJ1-2	few
CSAQIGGNSPLHF	TGCAGCGCCCAGATCGGGGGTAATTCACCCCTCCACTTT	NA	TRBV29-1	TRBJ1-6	once
CASSPVEGANVLTF	TGTGCCAGCAGTCCCGTGGAGGGGGCCAACGTCCTGACTTTC	NA	TRBV6-6	TRBJ2-6	few
CASSPPLRSYYEQYF	TGTGCCAGCTCACCACCTCTGCGGAGTTACTACGAGCAGTACTTC	NA	TRBV18	TRBJ2-7	NA
CAISESDGEGPLHF	TGTGCCATCAGTGAGTCCGACGGGGAGGGACCCCTCCACTTT	NA	TRBV10-3	TRBJ1-6	NA
CASSSLGPNHYEQYF	TGTGCCAGCAGTTCTCTTGGGCCCAACCACTACGAGCAGTACTTC	NA	TRBV5-6	TRBJ2-7	NA
CASSIVARGNTEAFF	TGTGCCAGTAGTATTGTGGCCAGGGGGAACACTGAAGCTTTCTTT	NA	TRBV19	TRBJ1-1	NA
CASRVGDAGYTF	TGTGCCAGCAGGGTCGGGGATGCCGGCTACACCTTC	NA	TRBV9	TRBJ1-2	NA
CASSVATGQPQHF	TGTGCCAGCAGCGTAGCTACGGGACAGCCCCAGCATTTT	NA	TRBV9	TRBJ1-5	NA
CASSLGSRANYGYTF	TGTGCCAGCAGCTTAGGTTCCAGGGCTAACTATGGCTACACCTTC	NA	TRBV7-9	TRBJ1-2	NA
CATSSGWREPPDTQYF	TGTGCCACCAGCAGCGGGTGGCGGGAGCCCCCAGATACGCAGTATTTT	TRBD2	TRBV15	TRBJ2-3	NA
CASSQYTSGSTDTQYF	TGTGCCAGCTCACAGTACACTAGCGGGAGCACAGATACGCAGTATTTT	TRBD2	TRBV18	TRBJ2-3	few
CASSAETGVHEQYF	TGTGCCAGCAGTGCAGAGACAGGAGTCCACGAGCAGTACTTC	NA	TRBV2	TRBJ2-7	NA
CASSARGQPSGTQYF	TGTGCCAGCAGCGCGCGAGGACAGCCTTCGGGGACCCAGTACTTC	NA	TRBV9	TRBJ2-5	few
CASSPGTSGSIYEQYF	TGTGCCAGCAGCCCAGGGACTAGCGGGAGTATCTACGAGCAGTACTTC	TRBD2	TRBV9	TRBJ2-7	NA
CASSFFLAGFHTQYF	TGTGCCAGCAGCTTTTTCCTAGCGGGGTTCCATACGCAGTATTTT	TRBD2	TRBV5-6	TRBJ2-3	NA
CASSFSLADSYEQYF	TGTGCCAGCAGCTTTTCACTAGCGGACTCCTACGAGCAGTACTTC	TRBD2	TRBV13	TRBJ2-7	NA
CASSRWTSSTDTQYF	TGTGCCAGCAGTCGGTGGACATCGAGCACAGATACGCAGTATTTT	NA	TRBV6-1	TRBJ2-3	NA
CASRQVQEGYYEQYF	TGTGCCAGCCGCCAGGTGCAAGAGGGCTATTACGAGCAGTACTTC	NA	TRBV7-9	TRBJ2-7	few
CASSEWASGLAKNIQYF	TGTGCCAGCAGTGAATGGGCTAGCGGGTTAGCCAAAAACATTCAGTACTTC	TRBD2	TRBV6-1	TRBJ2-4	NA
CASSFPGYNEQFF	TGTGCCAGCAGCTTCCCAGGGTACAATGAGCAGTTCTTC	NA	TRBV7-9	TRBJ2-1	NA
CASSVTGLGQNEQFF	TGTGCCAGCAGCGTGACCGGTCTTGGGCAAAATGAGCAGTTCTTC	NA	TRBV9	TRBJ2-1	NA
CASSRSRGTSDSYEQYF	TGTGCCAGCAGCCGATCACGTGGGACTAGCGACTCCTACGAGCAGTACTTC	TRBD2	TRBV4-2	TRBJ2-7	NA
CSVDSGRDYGYTF	TGCAGCGTTGATTCAGGCAGAGACTATGGCTACACCTTC	NA	TRBV29-1	TRBJ1-2	NA
CSSRLGRAGTGELFF	TGTTCCAGCAGATTGGGTAGGGCGGGAACCGGGGAGCTGTTTTTT	NA	TRBV7-9	TRBJ2-2	NA
CASSRPTGAADEQYF	TGCGCCAGCAGCCGCCCGACAGGGGCTGCTGACGAGCAGTACTTC	TRBD1	TRBV4-1	TRBJ2-7	NA
CASTWGVNQETQYF	TGTGCCAGCACATGGGGGGTTAACCAAGAGACCCAGTACTTC	NA	TRBV11-2	TRBJ2-5	NA
CASSSGQGGYEQYF	TGTGCCAGCAGCTCGGGACAGGGCGGCTACGAGCAGTACTTC	TRBD1	TRBV13	TRBJ2-7	NA
CASSEKAGSTGELFF	TGCGCCAGCAGCGAAAAGGCAGGGTCCACCGGGGAGCTGTTTTTT	NA	TRBV5-1	TRBJ2-2	NA
CASSSQGNTGELFF	TGCGCCAGCAGCAGCCAGGGTAACACCGGGGAGCTGTTTTTT	NA	TRBV5-1	TRBJ2-2	NA
CASSQYYPDKDGETQYF	TGCGCCAGCAGCCAATACTATCCGGACAAGGACGGAGAGACCCAGTACTTC	NA	TRBV4-1	TRBJ2-5	NA
CASSVTGVNEQFF	TGTGCCAGTAGTGTGACAGGGGTCAATGAGCAGTTCTTC	TRBD1	TRBV19	TRBJ2-1	NA
CAISESLTIYF	TGTGCCATCAGTGAAAGCCTTACCATATATTTT	NA	TRBV10-3	TRBJ1-3	once
CASSKTMGLGDTGELFF	TGTGCCAGCTCAAAGACCATGGGACTGGGGGACACCGGGGAGCTGTTTTTT	NA	TRBV18	TRBJ2-2	NA
CASSFDRGLDEQYF	TGTGCCAGCAGCTTCGACAGGGGTTTAGACGAGCAGTACTTC	TRBD1	TRBV7-8	TRBJ2-7	NA
CASSEVGWDIHSNQPQHF	TGTGCCAGCAGTGAAGTAGGTTGGGACATACATAGCAATCAGCCCCAGCATTTT	NA	TRBV6-1	TRBJ1-5	once
CASSLDSPNQPQHF	TGTGCCAGCAGTTTGGACAGCCCCAATCAGCCCCAGCATTTT	NA	TRBV27	TRBJ1-5	NA
CASSDGGGNTDTQYF	TGTGCCAGCAGTGACGGCGGGGGTAATACAGATACGCAGTATTTT	TRBD2	TRBV6-4	TRBJ2-3	NA
CAWNLQGGQPQHF	TGTGCCTGGAATTTACAGGGCGGTCAGCCCCAGCATTTT	NA	TRBV30	TRBJ1-5	NA
CASRMGLGEETQYF	TGCGCCAGCAGAATGGGACTAGGAGAAGAGACCCAGTACTTC	TRBD2	TRBV5-1	TRBJ2-5	NA
CASSHPRGGRNEQFF	TGTGCCAGCAGCCACCCCCGGGGGGGGCGCAATGAGCAGTTCTTC	TRBD2	TRBV14	TRBJ2-1	NA
CASSQIGTSLLGEQFF	TGTGCCAGCAGCCAAATCGGGACTAGCTTACTCGGTGAGCAGTTCTTC	TRBD2	TRBV14	TRBJ2-1	NA
CASSPTKRNTEAFF	TGTGCCAGCAGTCCCACTAAGAGGAACACTGAAGCTTTCTTT	NA	TRBV6-5	TRBJ1-1	NA
CASKALGQNNQPQHF	TGTGCCAGCAAGGCCTTGGGGCAGAACAATCAGCCCCAGCATTTT	NA	TRBV6-6	TRBJ1-5	NA
CASSVGVGVSGSIWDEQFF	TGTGCCAGCAGCGTAGGCGTAGGGGTTAGCGGGAGTATCTGGGATGAGCAGTTCTTC	TRBD2	TRBV9	TRBJ2-1	NA
CASSLAGTGFNEKLFF	TGTGCCAGCAGTCTTGCCGGGACAGGGTTTAATGAAAAACTGTTTTTT	TRBD1	TRBV27	TRBJ1-4	NA
CASRAWGTYYNEQFF	TGCGCCAGCAGGGCCTGGGGGACTTATTACAATGAGCAGTTCTTC	NA	TRBV10-2	TRBJ2-1	NA
CASRIAETYEQYF	TGTGCCAGCAGGATTGCAGAAACCTACGAGCAGTACTTC	NA	TRBV6-1	TRBJ2-7	NA
CASSQESAGGSYEQYF	TGCGCCAGCAGCCAAGAGTCGGCGGGAGGTAGTTACGAGCAGTACTTC	TRBD2	TRBV4-1	TRBJ2-7	NA
CASSPEATRFGSPLHF	TGCGCCAGCAGCCCCGAGGCGACCCGTTTCGGATCACCCCTCCACTTT	NA	TRBV5-1	TRBJ1-6	NA
CASSLGGSDTQYF	TGTGCCAGCAGCTTAGGGGGCTCAGATACGCAGTATTTT	NA	TRBV11-2	TRBJ2-3	NA
CASRSGNRRNTDTQYF	TGTGCCAGCAGATCTGGCAACCGGAGGAACACAGATACGCAGTATTTT	NA	TRBV28	TRBJ2-3	NA
CASSGTRYTDTQYF	TGTGCCAGCTCAGGGACTCGCTACACAGATACGCAGTATTTT	NA	TRBV18	TRBJ2-3	NA
CASSPGQGARGNEQFF	TGCGCCAGCTCTCCGGGACAGGGGGCGAGGGGCAATGAGCAGTTCTTC	TRBD1	TRBV10-1	TRBJ2-1	NA